One and the same sample provided the 12 T cell receptor beta chains below, sequenced in a study of CD8 T cells in ankylosing spondylitis. TCRdb analysed the 5' RACE reads with MiXCR anew, one entry per CDR3 protein. The table lists over 110,000 distinct CDR3 sequences, roughly 8.3% of them singletons, with about 7.1% in the top ten. Sequenced sample: synovial fluid, either unsorted or a sorted T cell fraction (not recorded which). All receptors derive from a male donor with ankylosing spondylitis.

This clonotype was seen only a few times. The chain has TRBV7-2 and TRBJ2-7, with D maybe TRBD1 (5 bases). There are 12 residues in the CDR3. With 4 bases removed from V and 8 bases from J, the gap between germline ends came to 12 bases. Germline V lookup: CDR1 SGHTA, CDR2 FQGNSA. The CDR3 sequence is CASSSQGNQQYF. The CDR3 nucleotides are TGTGCCAGCAGCTCCCAGGGAAATCAGCAGTACTTC.

This clonotype was recorded many times. V and J are TRBV20-1 and TRBJ1-1, with D unclear. The CDR3 is made up of 13 amino acids. Trimming stripped 5 bases from V and 0 bases from J, with 10 bases between. The germline V gene has CDR1 DFQATT and CDR2 SNEGSKA (reference sequence). The CDR3, as DNA: TGCAGTGCTCGGCCTATGCTGAACACTGAAGCTTTCTTT. Amino acids: CSARPMLNTEAFF.

V usage is TRBV28 and J usage is TRBJ1-2; TRBD1 matches at 8 bases. The J segment lost 5 bases and the V segment lost 11 bases, leaving 13 bases of the junction unmatched. Germline V lookup: CDR1 MDHEN, CDR2 SYDVKM. CDR3 length equals 14 residues. CDR3 sequence: CACNQGAGGYGYTF. In nucleotides, the CDR3 is TGTGCCTGCAACCAGGGGGCCGGTGGGTATGGCTACACCTTC.

This rearrangement joins TRBV11-2 to TRBJ2-7, with 9 bases matching TRBD2. V dropped 1 base and J dropped 7; count of bases not matched to a gene: 5. This CDR3 has 14 residues. CDR1 SGHAT and CDR2 FQNNGV come from the germline V gene. The CDR3 region has the DNA TGTGCCAGCAGCTTAGGTCCTAGCGGGGCGGAGCAGTACTTC. Encoded protein: CASSLGPSGAEQYF.

This clonotype was observed many times. In DNA, the CDR3 is TGTGCCAGCAGCTTGGTAGGGGAAAAATTCTACGAGCAGTACTTC. Protein: CASSLVGEKFYEQYF. The gene calls are TRBV5-6 and TRBJ2-7, with TRBD1 as a possible D gene (5 bases). Germline lookup yields CDR1 SGHDT and CDR2 YYEEEE. Trimming pared 0 bases from V and 3 bases from J, leaving 13 bases between. CDR3 size: 15 residues.

DNA for the CDR3: TGCAGTGCTAGAGATAGTTCGTTCTCATACAATGAGCAGTTCTTC. Residues: CSARDSSFSYNEQFF. This rearrangement joins TRBV20-1 to TRBJ2-1, with D unresolved. In germline, CDR1 is DFQATT, CDR2 SNEGSKA (reference sequence). Trimming removed 0 bases from V and 4 bases from J, with 13 bases in between. This CDR3 has 15 residues.

This clonotype occurred many times. The chain is built from TRBV7-9 and TRBJ2-2; D perhaps matches TRBD2 (5 bases). V was pared by 2 bases and J by 10 bases, with 14 bases between. Germline loops: CDR1 SEHNR, CDR2 FQNEAQ (reference sequence). The CDR3 extends over 14 amino acids. CDR3 DNA: TGTGCCAGCAGCTTATGGGAGCCCTCGCTGGAGCTGTTTTTT. Protein product: CASSLWEPSLELFF. The full variable domain, its missing parts supplied by reference TRBV7-9 and TRBJ2-2, is DTGVSQNPRHKITKRGQNVTFRCDPISEHNRLYWYRQTLGQGPEFLTYFQNEAQLEKSRLLSDRFSAERPKGSFSTLEIQRTEQGDSAMYLCASSLWEPSLELFFGEGSRLTVL.

The table lists this clonotype with many counts. The rearrangement joins TRBV20-1 to TRBJ2-1; 10 bases match TRBD2. Germline-derived CDR1 and CDR2 are DFQATT and SNEGSKA (reference sequence). The V gene end was trimmed by 3 bases and the J gene end by 5 bases; junction bases not matched to a gene: 1. The CDR3 runs 13 residues. CDR3 in amino acids: CSARGTSDNEQFF. CDR3 DNA sequence: TGCAGTGCTAGGGGGACTAGCGACAATGAGCAGTTCTTC.

This clonotype was detected many times. The V gene is TRBV20-1, the J gene TRBJ2-1, with 10 bases that match TRBD2. V trimming: 4 bases; J trimming: 1 base; junction bases outside the gene matches: 4. Germline V gene data show CDR1 as DFQATT and CDR2 as SNEGSKA (reference sequence). CDR3 length: 15 amino acids. The CDR3 region has the DNA TGCAGTGCTACCCGACTAGCGGGTTCCTACAATGAGCAGTTCTTC. This codes for CSATRLAGSYNEQFF.

The CDR3: CASSAQGAGEQFF. The DNA of the CDR3 is TGTGCCAGCAGTGCTCAGGGGGCGGGTGAGCAGTTCTTC. The gene calls are TRBV6-4 and TRBJ2-1; 8 bases are shared with TRBD1. CDR3 length: 13 residues. Germline-derived CDR1 and CDR2 are MRHNA and SNTAGT. The trim removed 4 bases at V and 9 bases at J, leaving 5 bases unmatched.

The rearrangement uses TRBV4-1 and TRBJ2-1; D is undetermined. CDR3 size: 19 residues. Looked up from germline, CDR1 is MGHRA and CDR2 is YSYEKL. V lost 1 base, J lost 2 bases, and 21 bases lay in between. DNA for the CDR3: TGCGCCAGCAGCCAAGCCCCCCCTCTTGGTGGTCGAACCTACAATGAGCAGTTCTTC. This codes for CASSQAPPLGGRTYNEQFF.

This clonotype was seen only a few times. A much more abundant neighbour one base away suggests this may be a read error. J is TRBJ2-2 and V is TRBV10-3; 12 bases are a match to TRBD1. Germline values: CDR1 ENHRY, CDR2 SYGVKD. The CDR3 extends over 18 amino acids. V trimming: 5 bases; J trimming: 5 bases; junction bases outside the gene matches: 12. The CDR3 spells CAISPGWGTGGKTGELFF. CDR3 in DNA: TGTGCCATCAGTCCTGGGTGGGGGACAGGGGGCAAGACCGGGGAGCTGTTTTTT.